One and the same sample provided the 10 T cell receptor beta chains below, sequenced in a study of T-cell reconstitution after alpha-beta-depleted transplantation in children. Unique molecular identifiers tagged the TCRbeta library. TCRdb ran MiXCR on the PCR reads and lists one entry per CDR3 protein. This table has hundreds of thousands of distinct CDR3 sequences, over 10% appearing once. The sample here was PBMCs, mostly from graft donor cells, taken 360 days after TCRalphabeta/CD19-depleted stem cell transplant. The receptors were sampled from a male patient younger than 18 who had a stem cell transplant for acute myeloid leukemia, so the T cells may come from the graft donor.

This clonotype was counted many times. The chain joins TRBV7-8 to TRBJ2-7, with 10 bases matching TRBD2. With V trimmed by 5 bases and J by 4 bases, 5 bases remained unmatched. Germline-derived CDR1 and CDR2 are SGHVS and FQNEAQ. The CDR3 extends over 14 amino acids. CDR3 in DNA: TGTGCCAGCAGCCGTAGCGGGAGGCGGTACGAGCAGTACTTC. Translating gives CASSRSGRRYEQYF. The full variable domain, its missing parts supplied by reference TRBV7-8 and TRBJ2-7, is GAGVSQSPRYKVAKRGQDVALRCDPISGHVSLFWYQQALGQGPEFLTYFQNEAQLDKSGLPSDRFFAERPEGSVSTLKIQRTQQEDSAVYLCASSRSGRRYEQYFGPGTRLTVT.

This clonotype was recorded many times. The chain uses TRBV30 and TRBJ1-2; TRBD1 might be the D (5 bases). The germline V gene has CDR1 GTSNPN and CDR2 SVGIG (reference sequence). The CDR3 is 13 residues long. Trimming shortened V by 0 bases and J by 7 bases, and 12 bases separated the two germline ends. The CDR3 DNA reads as TGTGCCTGGAGTGTAGCCCAGGGAGTTGGCTACACCTTC. Protein sequence: CAWSVAQGVGYTF. The entire variable domain, with the rest obtained from reference TRBV30 and TRBJ1-2, is as follows: SQTIHQWPATLVQPVGSPLSLECTVEGTSNPNLYWYRQAAGRGLQLLFYSVGIGQISSEVPQNLSASRPQDRQFILSSKKLLLSDSGFYLCAWSVAQGVGYTFGSGTRLTVV.

The chain recombines TRBV7-9 with TRBJ2-1, with 12 bases matching TRBD2. The CDR3 is 17 residues long. CDR1 and CDR2 (germline): SEHNR, FQNEAQ (reference sequence). J lost 4 bases, V lost 3 bases, and 7 bases had no gene match. The DNA of the CDR3 is TGTGCCAGCAGCTTGGGTGGACTAGCGGGACGGTACAATGAGCAGTTCTTC. Protein: CASSLGGLAGRYNEQFF.

This clonotype was observed a few times. The rearrangement uses TRBV18 and TRBJ2-2; D is uncertain. The CDR3 covers 14 residues. Per the germline V gene, CDR1 is KGHSH and CDR2 is LQKENI. V shed 4 bases and J shed 0 bases, with 6 bases lying between them. The CDR3 nucleotides read TGTGCCAGCTCACACAACACGAACACCGGGGAGCTGTTTTTT. Translating it yields CASSHNTNTGELFF.

This clonotype came up a few times. The chain has TRBV7-3 and TRBJ2-4; D perhaps matches TRBD1 (7 bases). CDR1 is SGHTA, CDR2 FQGTGA, per germline. Trimming left V 0 bases short and J 4 bases short, with 13 bases between. The CDR3 runs 16 residues. The CDR3 loop is CASSLTGGTVKNIQYF. The CDR3 bases are TGTGCCAGCAGCTTAACAGGCGGGACAGTAAAAAACATTCAGTACTTC.

The chain combines TRBV28 with TRBJ1-6, with TRBD1 matching over 12 bases. Germline V gene data show CDR1 as MDHEN and CDR2 as SYDVKM. The CDR3 sequence is 17 residues long. V gave up 2 bases and J gave up 9 bases; unmatched junction bases: 8. Here the CDR3 reads CASSLPSGTGGSSPLHF. CDR3 DNA sequence: TGTGCCAGCAGTTTACCCTCCGGGACAGGGGGCAGTTCACCCCTCCACTTT.

The J gene is TRBJ2-6, the V gene TRBV20-1, with unresolved D. CDR1 and CDR2 (germline): DFQATT, SNEGSKA (reference sequence). This CDR3 comprises 15 residues. Trimming cost V 3 bases and J 3 bases, with 12 bases left between them. The CDR3, as DNA: TGCAGTGCTAGTGTATTAACGGGTGGGGCCAACGTCCTGACTTTC. Translated: CSASVLTGGANVLTF.

This clonotype was picked up a small number of times. V usage is TRBV29-1 and J usage is TRBJ2-3; 7 nucleotides align to TRBD1. The CDR3 length is 13 residues. V shed 6 bases and J 1 base; nucleotides not matched to a gene: 4. The germline V gene encodes CDR1 SQVTM and CDR2 ANQGSEA. The CDR3 bases are TGCAGCGTAACAGGGGACGGCACAGATACGCAGTATTTT. Translation gives CSVTGDGTDTQYF.

At least ten counts were recorded for this clonotype. The gene calls are TRBV20-1 and TRBJ2-1, with D unresolved. Per the germline V gene, CDR1 is DFQATT and CDR2 is SNEGSKA (reference sequence). V lost 1 base to trimming and J lost 0 bases, with 13 bases between them. This CDR3 spans 16 amino acids. The CDR3 DNA reads as TGCAGTGCTAGAGCGGCGGAGATGAGCTCCTACAATGAGCAGTTCTTC. Translation gives CSARAAEMSSYNEQFF.

In its sample, this clonotype was seen many times. The rearrangement joins TRBV29-1 to TRBJ2-1; D gene unclear. Germline values: CDR1 SQVTM, CDR2 ANQGSEA. This CDR3 is built from 12 residues. Trimming removed 6 bases at V and 1 base at J, with 7 bases between. The CDR3 loop reads CSVKGSYNEQFF. The CDR3 region has the DNA TGCAGCGTGAAGGGTTCCTACAATGAGCAGTTCTTC.